One sample yielded the 26 T cell receptor beta chains listed below, sequenced in a study of cytomegalovirus exposure and HLA in healthy donors. PCR employed 60 Vbeta and 13 Jbeta primers. Produced via immunoSEQ multiplex PCR; TCRdb's table is partial and in-frame only. The sample contains around 220,000 clones, roughly 75% of which appear only once. Sequencing used PBMCs. These TCRs come from a woman in her twenties or thirties in good health and CMV-seronegative.

The rearrangement joins TRBV12-5 to TRBJ2-5; no reliable D call. Per germline, CDR1 LGHNT and CDR2 FRNRAP. Deletions cut 1 base from V and 3 bases from J, with 9 bases between. This CDR3 contains 14 residues. CDR3 coding DNA: TGTGCTAGTGGTTTGGGGTCCTCGGAAGAGACCCAGTACTTC. This encodes CASGLGSSEETQYF.

Remarks on this clone: A read error may produce the germline difference seen at one junction end. Other DNA variants within this sample encode the same CDR3. The V call is TRBV2, the J call TRBJ2-2; tentatively, D is TRBD2 (6 bases). CDR1 and CDR2 from the germline V gene are SNHLY and FYNNEI. CDR3 length: 20 residues. This chain's CDR3 is CASSEAYGALLADNTGELFF. As DNA, the CDR3 is TGTGCCAGCAGTGAAGCCTATGGTGCCCTACTAGCAGATAACACCGGGGAGCTGTTCTTT.

This clone occurred once. One junction end disagrees with the germline gene, perhaps due to a read error. The rearrangement uses TRBV10-3 and TRBJ1-2, with TRBD1 matching 7 bases. The V gene's germline CDR1 is ENHRY and CDR2 SYGVKD. CDR3 length: 15 residues. This CDR3 reads CAISDAGQTFYGYNF. Written as DNA, the CDR3 is TGTGCCATCAGTGACGCGGGACAGACCTTCTATGGCTACAACTTC.

The chain is built from TRBV19 and TRBJ1-1; possibly TRBD1 for D (6 bases). The germline V gene encodes CDR1 LNHDA and CDR2 SQIVND (reference sequence). CDR3 length: 14 residues. V was shortened by 8 bases and J by 5 bases, with 18 bases between the two germline ends. The CDR3 region has the DNA TGTGCCAGTCGTAAGACAGGACAGAAAACTGAAGCTTTCTTT. Its protein product is CASRKTGQKTEAFF. Full variable domain (outside the CDR3, taken from reference TRBV19 and TRBJ1-1): DGGITQSPKYLFRKEGQNVTLSCEQNLNHDAMYWYRQDPGQGLRLIYYSQIVNDFQKGDIAEGYSVSREKKESFPLTVTSAQKNPTAFYLCASRKTGQKTEAFFGQGTRLTVV.

The rearrangement joins TRBV30 to TRBJ2-5; D is possibly TRBD2 (7 bases). The V end was cut by 0 bases, the J end by 2 bases, with 19 bases between. CDR3 length: 17 residues. Germline loops: CDR1 GTSNPN, CDR2 SVGIG (reference sequence). The CDR3 DNA reads TGTGCCTGGAGTGTACGTTGGGGGGGGCGAATACAAGAGACCCAGTACTTC. This translates into CAWSVRWGGRIQETQYF. The full variable domain, in which reference TRBV30 and TRBJ2-5 provide the parts outside the CDR3, is SQTIHQWPATLVQPVGSPLSLECTVEGTSNPNLYWYRQAAGRGLQLLFYSVGIGQISSEVPQNLSASRPQDRQFILSSKKLLLSDSGFYLCAWSVRWGGRIQETQYFGPGTRLLVL.

The gene calls are TRBV5-8 and TRBJ2-6; possible D gene TRBD1, 5 bases. The germline CDR1 and CDR2 sequences are SGHTS and YDEGEE. Trimming took off 4 bases at V and 2 bases at J, with 10 bases between the two ends. The CDR3 is made up of 15 amino acids. DNA of the CDR3: TGTGCCAGCAGCCCCGGACAACCTGGGGCCAACGTCCTGACTTTC. Its translation is CASSPGQPGANVLTF.

V usage is TRBV5-1 and J usage is TRBJ2-1; D may be TRBD2 (5 bases). CDR1 and CDR2 from the germline V gene are SGHRS and YFSETQ. The CDR3 runs to 15 residues. The germline V and J ends were trimmed by 0 bases and 6 bases, with 13 bases remaining between them. The CDR3 is CASSLGGSKVNEQFF. DNA for the CDR3: TGCGCCAGCAGCTTGGGAGGGAGTAAAGTCAATGAGCAGTTCTTC. Full variable domain (outside the CDR3, taken from reference TRBV5-1 and TRBJ2-1): KAGVTQTPRYLIKTRGQQVTLSCSPISGHRSVSWYQQTPGQGLQFLFEYFSETQRNKGNFPGRFSGRQFSNSRSEMNVSTLELGDSALYLCASSLGGSKVNEQFFGPGTRLTVL.

Remarks on this clone: Other DNA sequences in this specimen translate into the identical CDR3. The genes are TRBV5-4 and TRBJ2-7, with D maybe TRBD1 (5 bases). This CDR3 has 14 residues. CDR1 and CDR2 from the germline V gene are SGHNT and YYREEE (reference sequence). Between the trimmed V and J ends, which lost 0 bases and 4 bases, there was a span of 11 bases. CDR3 protein: CASSLGQGGYEQYF. DNA for the CDR3: TGTGCCAGCAGCTTGGGGCAGGGTGGGTACGAGCAGTACTTC. Full variable domain (missing parts from reference TRBV5-4 and TRBJ2-7): ETGVTQSPTHLIKTRGQQVTLRCSSQSGHNTVSWYQQALGQGPQFIFQYYREEENGRGNFPPRFSGLQFPNYSSELNVNALELDDSALYLCASSLGQGGYEQYFGPGTRLTVT.

As for this clone: Sequence at one end of the junction differs from germline and may be a read error. The genes are TRBV5-1 and TRBJ1-6, with 8 bases matching TRBD1. The germline gives CDR1 SGHRS, CDR2 YFSETQ. This CDR3 comprises 17 residues. The CDR3 spells CVSSGSQGASYNSPLHF. CDR3 DNA sequence: TGCGTCAGCAGCGGATCTCAGGGGGCCTCCTATAATTCACCCCTCCACTTT.

The chain is built from TRBV4-2 and TRBJ1-2, with 11 nucleotides matching TRBD1. The length of the CDR3 is 17 residues. Germline V gene data show CDR1 as LGHNA and CDR2 as YNFKEQ. Losses at the gene ends were 4 bases for V and 7 bases for J; bases not matched to a gene: 14. CDR3 region: CASSRLSIGTGGSGYTF. In nucleotides, the CDR3 is TGTGCCAGCAGCCGACTTAGTATAGGGACAGGGGGAAGTGGCTACACCTTC.

This chain uses TRBV11-2 with TRBJ2-5; 8 positions match TRBD2. The V segment lost 2 bases and the J segment 4 bases; nucleotides outside the gene matches: 6. Germline V gene data show CDR1 as SGHAT and CDR2 as FQNNGV. There are 15 residues in the CDR3. CDR3 loop: CASSLSGGPRETQYF. Here the CDR3 DNA reads TGTGCCAGCAGCTTATCGGGAGGGCCTAGAGAGACCCAGTACTTC.

This chain uses TRBV10-3 with TRBJ2-5; possibly TRBD2 for D (6 bases). CDR1 and CDR2 from the germline V gene are ENHRY and SYGVKD. There are 13 residues in the CDR3. V was cut by 9 bases and J by 3 bases, with 14 bases left in between. CDR3 sequence (DNA): TGTGCCATGGGGACTCGCCTGGAAGAGACCCAGTACTTC. This sequence encodes CAMGTRLEETQYF.

This chain connects TRBV6-1 to TRBJ1-1; D is unclear. Trimming cost V 2 bases and J 5 bases, with 12 bases left between them. The CDR3 runs 14 residues. Per the germline V gene, CDR1 is MNHNS and CDR2 is SASEGT. DNA of the CDR3: TGTGCCAGCAGTGAACCCCCGGGGAGGACTGAAGCTTTCTTT. Its protein product is CASSEPPGRTEAFF.

This clone occurred a few times. CDR3 DNA sequence: TGCGCCAGCAGCTCGTACAGGGGGTCGACTGAAGCTTTCTTT. This gives the protein CASSSYRGSTEAFF. The rearrangement uses TRBV5-1 and TRBJ1-1; 8 positions match TRBD1. The CDR3 length is 14 residues. Germline loops: CDR1 SGHRS, CDR2 YFSETQ. V lost 3 bases and J lost 5; bases outside the gene matches: 6.

This clone has a single count. The chain couples TRBV30 to TRBJ2-1; 8 bases align to TRBD2. The junction had 14 bases not matched to a gene; V was cut back by 8 bases and J by 8 bases. This CDR3 has 14 amino acids. From germline, CDR1 is GTSNPN and CDR2 SVGIG (reference sequence). The CDR3: CATHTGGPYHEQFF. In DNA form, the CDR3 reads TGTGCCACACACACGGGAGGGCCTTACCATGAGCAGTTCTTC.

The chain employs TRBV30 and TRBJ1-3; D is uncertain. Trimming pared 4 bases from V and 7 bases from J, leaving 11 bases between. Germline CDR1 GTSNPN, CDR2 SVGIG (reference sequence). The CDR3 totals 12 residues. CDR3 protein: CAWTRDANTIYF. The DNA of the CDR3 is TGTGCCTGGACCCGAGATGCGAACACCATATATTTT.

The CDR3 coding sequence is TGTGCCAGCTCACCCAGGACTAGCGGGAGGACAGATACGCAGTATTTT. Translated, it gives CASSPRTSGRTDTQYF. The chain links TRBV18 to TRBJ2-3, with TRBD2 matching 14 bases. The CDR3 spans 16 residues. CDR1 KGHSH and CDR2 LQKENI come from the germline V gene. J was trimmed by 3 bases and V by 3 bases; bases with no gene match: 2.

The V gene is TRBV6-4, the J gene TRBJ2-1; 13 bases are shared with TRBD2. Germline CDR1 and CDR2: MRHNA and SNTAGT. Trimming took 5 bases from V and 8 from J; bases not matched to a gene: 3. There are 14 residues in the CDR3. CDR3: CASSRTSGSHEQFF. As DNA, the CDR3 is TGTGCCAGCAGTCGGACTAGCGGGAGCCATGAGCAGTTCTTC.

The rearrangement links TRBV5-1 to TRBJ2-1; 9 bases align to TRBD1. There are 15 residues in the CDR3. Germline values: CDR1 SGHRS, CDR2 YFSETQ. J was trimmed by 5 bases and V by 4 bases; bases with no gene match: 7. Here the CDR3 reads CASSRTGGAHNEQFF. In nucleotides, the CDR3 is TGCGCCAGCAGCCGCACAGGGGGCGCCCACAATGAGCAGTTCTTC.

The rearrangement uses TRBV19 and TRBJ2-2; D gene ambiguous. Germline CDR1 and CDR2: LNHDA and SQIVND (reference sequence). This CDR3 spans 13 amino acids. The germline V and J ends were trimmed by 4 bases and 5 bases, with 8 bases remaining between them. The CDR3 nucleotides read TGTGCCAGTAGTACGACCGGGACCGGGGAGCTGTTTTTT. Protein: CASSTTGTGELFF.

The rearrangement links TRBV4-1 to TRBJ2-1, with D possibly TRBD1 on 5 matching bases. Germline CDR1 MGHRA, CDR2 YSYEKL. There are 16 residues in the CDR3. Trimming cost V 1 base and J 5 bases, with 15 bases left between them. CDR3 DNA: TGCGCCAGCAGCCAAGCAGCACAGGCTATCAACAATGAGCAGTTCTTC. Amino acids: CASSQAAQAINNEQFF.

Remarks on this clone: Germline is not matched at one junction end, which may reflect a read error. The chain is built from TRBV5-4 and TRBJ1-2; TRBD1 matches at 12 bases. The CDR3 length is 17 residues. Per germline, CDR1 SGHNT and CDR2 YYREEE (reference sequence). CDR3 sequence: CASSQDFGTGGASGYTF. CDR3 DNA: TGCGCCAGCAGCCAAGATTTCGGGACAGGGGGCGCGTCTGGCTACACCTTC.

The gene calls are TRBV6-6 and TRBJ2-3; TRBD2 aligns across 12 bases. In germline, CDR1 is MNHNY, CDR2 SVGAGI (reference sequence). The CDR3 extends over 15 amino acids. The J segment lost 4 bases and the V segment lost 6 bases, leaving 5 bases of the junction unmatched. The DNA for the CDR3 is TGTGCCAGCAGCCCGACTAGCGGGAGTGCAGATACGCAGTATTTT. This sequence encodes CASSPTSGSADTQYF.

The chain recombines TRBV14 with TRBJ1-1, with D uncertain. V was pared by 4 bases and J by 4 bases, with 7 bases between. Germline V CDR1 and CDR2: SGHDN, FVKESK. The CDR3 covers 12 residues. The DNA of the CDR3 is TGTGCCAGCAGCCCCCGAGCCACTGAAGCTTTCTTT. It is translated as CASSPRATEAFF.

A few counts support this clone. The chain has TRBV11-2 and TRBJ1-2; D gene uncertain. The germline V gene has CDR1 SGHAT and CDR2 FQNNGV. CDR3 length: 15 residues. Trimming took off 1 base at V and 8 bases at J, with 17 bases between the two ends. CDR3 DNA sequence: TGTGCCAGCAGCTTAGGGGGAGGCTGGTTTACGGGCTACACCTTC. Translation: CASSLGGGWFTGYTF.

This chain connects TRBV27 to TRBJ2-1, with TRBD2 matching over 13 bases. V lost 2 bases and J lost 5; bases outside the gene matches: 6. The germline CDR1 and CDR2 sequences are MNHEY and SMNVEV (reference sequence). This CDR3 contains 17 residues. The CDR3 coding sequence is TGTGCCAGCAGTTTAGGGGGGGGACTAGCGGGGAACAATGAGCAGTTCTTC. It translates to CASSLGGGLAGNNEQFF.